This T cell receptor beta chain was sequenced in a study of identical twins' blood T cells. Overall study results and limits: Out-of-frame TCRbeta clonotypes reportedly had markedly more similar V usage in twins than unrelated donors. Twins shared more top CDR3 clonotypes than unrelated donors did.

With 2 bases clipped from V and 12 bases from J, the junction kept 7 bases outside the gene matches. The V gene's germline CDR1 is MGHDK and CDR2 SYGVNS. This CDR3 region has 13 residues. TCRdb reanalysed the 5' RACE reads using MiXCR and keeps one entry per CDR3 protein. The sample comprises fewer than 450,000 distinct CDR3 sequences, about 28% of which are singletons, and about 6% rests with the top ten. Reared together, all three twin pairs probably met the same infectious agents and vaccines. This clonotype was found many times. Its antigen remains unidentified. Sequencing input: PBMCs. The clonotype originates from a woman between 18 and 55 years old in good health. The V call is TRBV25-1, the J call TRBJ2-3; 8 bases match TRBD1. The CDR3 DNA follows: TGTGCCAGCAGTGAAGGGACAGGCGTTTTTCAGTATTTT. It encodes CASSEGTGVFQYF.